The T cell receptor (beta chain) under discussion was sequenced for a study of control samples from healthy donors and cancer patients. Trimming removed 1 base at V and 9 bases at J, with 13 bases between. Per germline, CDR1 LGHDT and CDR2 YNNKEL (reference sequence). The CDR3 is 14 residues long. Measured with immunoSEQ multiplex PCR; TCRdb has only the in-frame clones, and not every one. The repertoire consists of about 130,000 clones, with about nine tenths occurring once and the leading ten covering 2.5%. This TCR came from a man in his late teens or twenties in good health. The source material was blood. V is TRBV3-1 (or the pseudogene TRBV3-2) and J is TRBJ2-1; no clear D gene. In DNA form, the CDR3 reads TGTGCCAGCAGCCAAGCTCCTCTAGTGAGTGAGCAGTTCTTC. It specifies CASSQAPLVSEQFF.